One and the same sample provided the 21 T cell receptor beta chains below, sequenced in a study of post-analysis software for immune sequencing data. The authors incorporated unique molecular identifiers into the TCR beta cDNA libraries. Using its own MiXCR run on the PCR reads, TCRdb lists one record per CDR3 protein. The sample has roughly 540,000 distinct CDR3 sequences, around 36% seen once. Whole-study results and caveats: Patients carried four or five TRBV segments more frequently than controls did, and TRBV5-6, TRBV5-1 and TRBV20-1 were among them.

These receptors' antigens are unknown. Material for sequencing was blood. These receptor sequences come from a girl between 2 and 17 years old with multiple sclerosis.

The chain joins TRBV6-6 to TRBJ2-3, with TRBD1 matching 8 bases. This CDR3 has 17 amino acids. V shed 5 bases and J 5 bases; nucleotides not matched to a gene: 15. From germline, CDR1 is MNHNY and CDR2 SVGAGI (reference sequence). This CDR3 is CASSAPMTGEEEDTQYF. The CDR3 DNA reads TGTGCCAGCAGTGCCCCGATGACAGGGGAAGAGGAAGATACGCAGTATTTT.

This clonotype occurred a few times. This chain uses TRBV5-1 with TRBJ1-5; D unclear. Germline V gene sequence: CDR1 SGHRS, CDR2 YFSETQ. V shed 4 bases and J shed 4 bases, with 18 bases lying between them. The CDR3 extends over 16 amino acids. CDR3 in DNA: TGCGCCAGCAGCCCCGGCGGCGGTCGACGGAATCAGCCCCAGCATTTT. Translating it yields CASSPGGGRRNQPQHF. The complete variable domain, with remaining parts taken from reference TRBV5-1 and TRBJ1-5, reads KAGVTQTPRYLIKTRGQQVTLSCSPISGHRSVSWYQQTPGQGLQFLFEYFSETQRNKGNFPGRFSGRQFSNSRSEMNVSTLELGDSALYLCASSPGGGRRNQPQHFGDGTRLSIL.

This clonotype has more than one count but fewer than ten. The chain joins TRBV20-1 to TRBJ2-5, with 9 bases fitting TRBD1. CDR3 length: 17 amino acids. CDR1 is DFQATT and CDR2 is SNEGSKA in the germline V gene (reference sequence). V shed 6 bases, J shed 11 bases, and the junction held 25 bases outside the gene matches. The CDR3 region has the DNA TGCAGTGCCCCAACAAGAGGCTCCGGGACAGGGAGGCGGGAGCAGTACTTC. This encodes CSAPTRGSGTGRREQYF.

In this sample, this clonotype turned up a few times. The chain employs TRBV7-3 and TRBJ2-3; D gene unclear. CDR3 length equals 13 residues. Trimming shortened V by 4 bases and J by 2 bases, and 7 bases separated the two germline ends. The germline gives CDR1 SGHTA, CDR2 FQGTGA. In DNA, the CDR3 is TGTGCCAGCAGCTCGCAAAACACAGATACGCAGTATTTT. It codes for CASSSQNTDTQYF.

This clonotype was counted a few times. The chain uses TRBV20-1 and TRBJ2-5; perhaps TRBD2 as D (7 bases). V lost 5 bases to trimming and J lost 2 bases, with 18 bases between them. Looked up from germline, CDR1 is DFQATT and CDR2 is SNEGSKA (reference sequence). This CDR3 region has 15 residues. The CDR3 sequence: CSAPLPGGPQETQYF. Here the CDR3 DNA reads TGCAGTGCTCCCCTCCCGGGGGGCCCGCAAGAGACCCAGTACTTC.

V gene TRBV12-3 or TRBV12-4 combines with J gene TRBJ1-5; D gene uncertain. Trimming took 8 bases from V and 5 from J, leaving 13 bases between them. The CDR3 is 13 residues long. The CDR3 coding sequence is TGTGCCAGCCGAGAGGAGTGGGATCAGCCCCAGCATTTT. It encodes CASREEWDQPQHF.

The rearrangement joins TRBV7-8 to TRBJ1-1; no clear D gene. Germline V gene data show CDR1 as SGHVS and CDR2 as FQNEAQ. The V and J ends lost 0 bases and 1 base respectively, with 15 bases between them. This CDR3 region has 17 residues. The CDR3 loop is CASSLARQALSNTEAFF. CDR3 coding DNA: TGTGCCAGCAGCTTAGCGCGGCAGGCCCTGTCGAACACTGAAGCTTTCTTT.

The chain recombines TRBV5-1 with TRBJ2-6, with D possibly matching TRBD1 (6 bases). The V gene lost 0 bases and the J gene lost 3 bases, with 13 bases spanning the gap. This CDR3 is built from 17 residues. In germline, CDR1 is SGHRS, CDR2 YFSETQ. CDR3 sequence reads: CASSLVVGGSGANVLTF. The CDR3 nucleotides are TGCGCCAGCAGCTTGGTCGTAGGGGGTAGTGGGGCCAACGTCCTGACTTTC.

This clonotype has more than one count but fewer than ten. The J gene is TRBJ2-1, the V gene TRBV15; 8 nucleotides align to TRBD1. J was trimmed by 3 bases and V by 5 bases; bases with no gene match: 6. CDR3 length: 15 amino acids. Germline V lookup: CDR1 LNHNV, CDR2 YYDKDF (reference sequence). DNA for the CDR3: TGTGCCACCAGCGAGGGAGACAGGGGCTACAATGAGCAGTTCTTC. This translates into CATSEGDRGYNEQFF.

This clonotype was detected only a few times. The chain carries TRBV9 and TRBJ2-3, with 9 bases that match TRBD2. V shed 0 bases, J shed 4 bases, and the junction held 6 bases outside the gene matches. Germline V CDR1 and CDR2: SGDLS, YYNGEE. CDR3 length equals 16 residues. The CDR3 is CASSVGPSGESDTQYF. The DNA for the CDR3 is TGTGCCAGCAGCGTAGGTCCTAGCGGGGAGTCAGATACGCAGTATTTT.

This clonotype occurred a few times. The gene calls are TRBV11-2 and TRBJ2-3; D is perhaps TRBD1 (6 bases). Trimming left V 8 bases short and J 1 base short, with 16 bases between. Germline loops: CDR1 SGHAT, CDR2 FQNNGV. The CDR3 has 15 amino acids. The chain's CDR3 is CASLNRVIGTDTQYF. The CDR3 coding sequence is TGTGCCAGCCTTAACAGGGTAATAGGCACAGATACGCAGTATTTT.

The chain uses TRBV20-1 and TRBJ2-5; 13 bases map to TRBD2. The CDR3 is 16 amino acids. V lost 6 bases and J lost 7; bases outside the gene matches: 14. The V gene's germline CDR1 is DFQATT and CDR2 SNEGSKA (reference sequence). The CDR3 protein is CSAPRGTSGVRGTQYF. The CDR3 DNA reads as TGCAGTGCCCCAAGGGGGACTAGCGGGGTCAGAGGGACCCAGTACTTC.

A few counts support this clonotype. CDR3 nucleotide sequence: TGTGCCAGCAGCGAGACGGTATCCTACGAGCAGTACTTC. Its translation is CASSETVSYEQYF. V gene TRBV12-3 or TRBV12-4 combines with J gene TRBJ2-7, with no clear D. The CDR3 spans 13 residues. Trimming took 6 bases from V and 1 from J, leaving 10 bases between them.

The CDR3 coding sequence is TGCAGTGCTACTAGATGGGGGGGCAACCTTTTAGGAGAGACCCAGTACTTC. This gives the protein CSATRWGGNLLGETQYF. This sequence joins TRBV20-1 and TRBJ2-5, with D possibly TRBD2 on 7 matching bases. Germline loops: CDR1 DFQATT, CDR2 SNEGSKA (reference sequence). The CDR3 is 17 amino acids. Trimming stripped 4 bases from V and 4 bases from J, with 25 bases between.

The rearrangement joins TRBV7-9 to TRBJ2-7, with 8 bases that match TRBD1. This CDR3 has 17 amino acids. V lost 5 bases, J lost 3 bases, and 15 bases stayed unmatched. Per germline, CDR1 SEHNR and CDR2 FQNEAQ (reference sequence). In DNA form, the CDR3 reads TGTGCCAGCAGCCAAGACAGGGGCCAAACCCTGGACTACGAGCAGTACTTC. Amino acid sequence: CASSQDRGQTLDYEQYF.

This chain uses TRBV7-9 with TRBJ1-4, with D maybe TRBD1 (6 bases). Per germline, CDR1 SEHNR and CDR2 FQNEAQ (reference sequence). The CDR3 is 15 amino acids. V was cut by 3 bases and J by 5 bases, with 13 bases left in between. CDR3 loop: CASSLADRRNEKLFF. The DNA for the CDR3 is TGTGCCAGCAGCTTGGCGGACAGACGAAATGAAAAACTGTTTTTT.

This chain links TRBV2 with TRBJ2-3; 8 bases agree with TRBD1. Germline loops: CDR1 SNHLY, CDR2 FYNNEI. Trimming took 3 bases from V and 0 from J; bases not matched to a gene: 8. This CDR3 is built from 17 residues. The CDR3 is CASSDPGTGQSTDTQYF. CDR3 nucleotides: TGTGCCAGCAGTGACCCGGGGACAGGTCAAAGCACAGATACGCAGTATTTT.

The CDR3 loop reads CASSPQDRGRNEQFF. The CDR3 nucleotides are TGTGCCAGCAGCCCCCAGGACAGGGGAAGGAATGAGCAGTTCTTC. J is TRBJ2-1 and V is TRBV7-2; 9 positions agree with TRBD1. The CDR3 consists of 15 residues. After removal of 5 bases from V and 7 bases from J, the junction contained 9 bases not matched to a gene. CDR1 and CDR2 (germline): SGHTA, FQGNSA.

The gene calls are TRBV5-1 and TRBJ1-3, with a tentative D call TRBD1 (5 bases). Trimming pared 3 bases from V and 0 bases from J, leaving 10 bases between. Germline assignment: CDR1 SGHRS and CDR2 YFSETQ. The CDR3 loop spans 15 amino acids. CDR3 sequence: CASSWDVSSGNTIYF. DNA for the CDR3: TGCGCCAGCAGCTGGGACGTCTCCTCTGGAAACACCATATATTTT.

This rearrangement joins TRBV5-1 to TRBJ1-1; D is possibly TRBD1 (6 bases). Germline CDR1 reads SGHRS; CDR2 reads YFSETQ. The CDR3 runs 15 residues. Trimming removed 1 base at V and 4 bases at J, with 14 bases between. This CDR3 reads CASSLPGQKGTEAFF. The CDR3 DNA follows: TGCGCCAGCAGCTTGCCCGGACAGAAGGGCACTGAAGCTTTCTTT.

This clonotype has more than one count but fewer than ten. The chain is built from TRBV5-1 and TRBJ2-3, with TRBD2 identical over 8 bases. The CDR3 is 18 amino acids. V shed 1 base, J shed 0 bases, and the junction held 10 bases outside the gene matches. The V gene's germline CDR1 is SGHRS and CDR2 YFSETQ. The chain's CDR3 is CASSLSRGGRGSTDTQYF. In DNA, the CDR3 is TGCGCCAGCAGCTTGTCTCGGGGGGGCCGGGGCAGCACAGATACGCAGTATTTT.